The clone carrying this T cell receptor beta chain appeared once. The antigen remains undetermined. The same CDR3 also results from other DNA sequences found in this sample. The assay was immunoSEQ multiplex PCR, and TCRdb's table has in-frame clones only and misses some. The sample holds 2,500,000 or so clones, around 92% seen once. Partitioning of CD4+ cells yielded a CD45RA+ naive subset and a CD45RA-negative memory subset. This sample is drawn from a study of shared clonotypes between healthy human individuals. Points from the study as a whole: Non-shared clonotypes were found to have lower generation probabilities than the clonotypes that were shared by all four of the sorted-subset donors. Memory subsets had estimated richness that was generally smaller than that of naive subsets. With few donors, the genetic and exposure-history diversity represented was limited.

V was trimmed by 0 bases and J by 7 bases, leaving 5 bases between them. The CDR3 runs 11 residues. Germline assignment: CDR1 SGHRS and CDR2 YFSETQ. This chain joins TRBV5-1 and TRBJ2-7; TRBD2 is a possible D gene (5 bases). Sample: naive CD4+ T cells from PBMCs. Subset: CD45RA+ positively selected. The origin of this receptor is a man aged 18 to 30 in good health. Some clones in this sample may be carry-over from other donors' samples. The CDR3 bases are TGCGCCAGCAGCTTGGCGGGAGAGCAGTACTTC. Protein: CASSLAGEQYF.